The 18 T cell receptor beta chains below were found in one sample sequenced in a study of cytomegalovirus exposure and HLA in healthy donors. Only in-frame clones appear in the TCRdb table, and some are missing; sequencing was by immunoSEQ multiplex PCR. This sample has tens of thousands of clones, with approximately 93% found just once. Sequencing was carried out using PBMCs. These receptors all come from a woman between 18 and 30 years old in good health and CMV-seronegative.

The chain carries TRBV4-1 and TRBJ2-7; 8 bases align to TRBD2. Looked up from germline, CDR1 is MGHRA and CDR2 is YSYEKL. J lost 4 bases, V lost 1 base, and 3 bases had no gene match. The length of the CDR3 is 14 residues. In nucleotides, the CDR3 is TGCGCCAGCAGCCAAGGGCGGGGGGAATACGAGCAGTACTTC. It codes for CASSQGRGEYEQYF.

The chain has TRBV4-1 and TRBJ2-5, with a weak D call TRBD1 (6 bases). Trimming cost V 3 bases and J 4 bases, with 12 bases left between them. The V gene's germline CDR1 is MGHRA and CDR2 YSYEKL. This CDR3 has 14 residues. The CDR3 here is CASSQGAGTETQYF. For the CDR3, the DNA is TGCGCCAGCAGCCAGGGGGCAGGCACAGAGACCCAGTACTTC.

J is TRBJ2-1 and V is TRBV10-3, with no clear D. The CDR3 extends over 11 amino acids. Germline values: CDR1 ENHRY, CDR2 SYGVKD. The ends were cut back, 6 bases at V and 8 bases at J, with 8 bases in the middle. Here the CDR3 DNA reads TGTGCCATCAGCCCAGGCTATGAGCAGTTCTTC. Protein sequence: CAISPGYEQFF.

The chain is built from TRBV11-2 and TRBJ2-3, with D tentatively TRBD2 (5 bases). V was clipped by 1 base and J by 2 bases, with 10 bases between them. The germline gives CDR1 SGHAT, CDR2 FQNNGV. The CDR3 is 15 residues long. CDR3 bases: TGTGCCAGCAGCTTAGGAGGGCACTACACAGATACGCAGTATTTT. Its protein product is CASSLGGHYTDTQYF.

The chain joins TRBV9 to TRBJ2-7; TRBD1 matches at 7 bases. Germline trimming cut 0 bases from V and 3 bases from J; bases unmatched to any gene: 3. Germline V gene sequence: CDR1 SGDLS, CDR2 YYNGEE. The CDR3 is made up of 14 amino acids. Here the CDR3 reads CASSVGQGVYEQYF. For the CDR3, the DNA is TGTGCCAGCAGCGTAGGTCAGGGGGTCTACGAGCAGTACTTC.

CDR3 loop: CAWRTGGASRTEAFF. The CDR3 bases are TGTGCCTGGAGGACAGGGGGCGCGAGTCGCACTGAAGCTTTCTTT. The chain has TRBV30 and TRBJ1-1; TRBD1 matches 10 bases. The germline gives CDR1 GTSNPN, CDR2 SVGIG (reference sequence). The CDR3 sequence is 15 residues long. V gave up 3 bases and J gave up 4 bases; unmatched junction bases: 8.

Note on this clone: Different DNA sequences within this sample yield the same CDR3. V gene TRBV30 combines with J gene TRBJ2-5, with 11 bases aligning to TRBD2. The CDR3 sequence is 14 residues long. Germline V gene data show CDR1 as GTSNPN and CDR2 as SVGIG (reference sequence). V shed 0 bases and J 3 bases; nucleotides not matched to a gene: 0. CDR3 residues: CAWSVLAGEETQYF. In DNA form, the CDR3 reads TGTGCCTGGAGTGTACTAGCGGGAGAAGAGACCCAGTACTTC.

CDR3 sequence: CASSPQGGASTEAFF. The CDR3 DNA sequence: TGTGCCAGCTCACCACAGGGCGGGGCGAGCACTGAAGCTTTCTTT. The V call is TRBV18, the J call TRBJ1-1; the D gene is possibly TRBD1 (5 bases). The CDR3 sequence is 15 residues long. Germline CDR1 reads KGHSH; CDR2 reads LQKENI. Trimming cost V 1 base and J 4 bases, with 13 bases left between them.

This clone came up once. The DNA of the CDR3 is TGTGCCAGCAGTTTAAATGGTTGGCAGGGAAGCAATCAGCCCCAGCATTTT. Its translation is CASSLNGWQGSNQPQHF. The J gene is TRBJ1-5, the V gene TRBV27; the D gene is possibly TRBD1 (5 bases). Trimming took 2 bases from V and 1 from J, leaving 15 bases between them. Per the germline V gene, CDR1 is MNHEY and CDR2 is SMNVEV (reference sequence). CDR3 length equals 17 residues.

The J gene is TRBJ2-7, the V gene TRBV4-1; 8 bases agree with TRBD1. Germline V gene sequence: CDR1 MGHRA, CDR2 YSYEKL. The CDR3 spans 14 residues. Losses at the gene ends were 4 bases for V and 1 base for J; bases not matched to a gene: 3. CDR3 coding DNA: TGCGCCAGCAGCCCCGGGACAGGATCCTACGAGCAGTACTTC. As protein: CASSPGTGSYEQYF.

V and J are TRBV11-2 and TRBJ2-1, with a possible D match to TRBD2 (7 bases). This CDR3 has 16 amino acids. V was shortened by 0 bases and J by 4 bases, with 13 bases between the two germline ends. Looked up from germline, CDR1 is SGHAT and CDR2 is FQNNGV. The DNA for the CDR3 is TGTGCCAGCAGCTTAGATAGGGGGGAGGGGTACAATGAGCAGTTCTTC. This translates into CASSLDRGEGYNEQFF.

This sequence joins TRBV9 and TRBJ2-3; 12 bases match TRBD2. This CDR3 spans 14 amino acids. CDR1 is SGDLS and CDR2 is YYNGEE in the germline V gene. V lost 3 bases, J lost 8 bases, and 4 bases stayed unmatched. CDR3 amino acids: CASSDTSGRSTQYF. CDR3 DNA: TGTGCCAGCAGCGACACTAGCGGGAGGTCTACGCAGTATTTT.

The chain has TRBV25-1 and TRBJ2-3; TRBD1 aligns across 11 bases. Germline-derived CDR1 and CDR2 are MGHDK and SYGVNS. Trimming cost V 2 bases and J 6 bases; bases outside gene matches: 4. The CDR3 spans 15 residues. CDR3 loop: CASSEPGQGADTQYF. In DNA, the CDR3 is TGTGCCAGCAGTGAACCCGGACAGGGGGCCGATACGCAGTATTTT.

The J gene is TRBJ2-7, the V gene TRBV27, with TRBD1 identical over 10 bases. Germline trimming cut 6 bases from V and 3 bases from J; bases unmatched to any gene: 8. Germline CDR1 MNHEY, CDR2 SMNVEV (reference sequence). The CDR3 totals 15 residues. For the CDR3, the DNA is TGTGCCAGCAGACCCGGGACAGGGGTATTCTACGAGCAGTACTTC. This gives the protein CASRPGTGVFYEQYF.

V and J are TRBV28 and TRBJ2-2; TRBD1 agrees at 7 bases. This CDR3 region has 17 residues. Germline CDR1 MDHEN, CDR2 SYDVKM. The V and J ends lost 5 bases and 3 bases, in that order; junction bases with no gene match: 12. CDR3 region: CASSLGGQLGYTGELFF. CDR3 bases: TGTGCCAGCAGTCTAGGGGGACAGTTAGGTTACACCGGGGAGCTGTTTTTT.

The chain links TRBV15 to TRBJ2-3; 9 positions match TRBD1. This CDR3 has 15 residues. Trimming removed 3 bases from V and 6 bases from J; junction bases left unmatched: 7. Germline V gives CDR1 LNHNV, CDR2 YYDKDF (reference sequence). DNA of the CDR3: TGTGCCACCAGCAGCGAACAGGGGGCGGTGGATACGCAGTATTTT. It encodes CATSSEQGAVDTQYF.

The V call is TRBV5-8, the J call TRBJ1-1, with 8 positions matching TRBD1. Germline V gene lookup returns CDR1 SGHTS and CDR2 YDEGEE. V lost 4 bases and J lost 3; bases outside the gene matches: 8. The CDR3 runs to 15 residues. CDR3 in amino acids: CASSGPGQEYTEAFF. The CDR3 bases are TGTGCCAGCAGCGGTCCGGGACAGGAATACACTGAAGCTTTCTTT.

This clone has ten or more counts. The chain combines TRBV9 with TRBJ1-1; D ambiguous. V was pared by 2 bases and J by 1 base, with 6 bases between. CDR1 is SGDLS, CDR2 YYNGEE, per germline. The CDR3 is made up of 13 amino acids. The CDR3 bases are TGTGCCAGCAGCGTTCCAGGGAACACTGAAGCTTTCTTT. It is translated as CASSVPGNTEAFF.